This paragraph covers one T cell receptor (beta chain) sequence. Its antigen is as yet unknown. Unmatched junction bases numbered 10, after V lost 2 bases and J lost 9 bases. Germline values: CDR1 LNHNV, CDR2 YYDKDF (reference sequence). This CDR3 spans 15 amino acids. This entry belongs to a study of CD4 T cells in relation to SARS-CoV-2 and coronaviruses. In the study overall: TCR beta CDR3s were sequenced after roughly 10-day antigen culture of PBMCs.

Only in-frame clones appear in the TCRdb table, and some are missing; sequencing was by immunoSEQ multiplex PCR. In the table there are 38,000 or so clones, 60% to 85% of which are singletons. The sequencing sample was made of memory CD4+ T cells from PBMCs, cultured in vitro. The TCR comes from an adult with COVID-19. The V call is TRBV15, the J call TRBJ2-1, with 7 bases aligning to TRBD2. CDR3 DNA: TGTGCCACCAGCAGAACCACCCTACTAGCGTCTGAGCAGTTCTTC. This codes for CATSRTTLLASEQFF.